The 32 T cell receptor beta chains given below trace back to one sample, sequenced in a study of T cell changes during pregnancy in multiple sclerosis (dated by TCRdb to about 2019). The library was built by means of the immunoSEQ multiplex PCR assay. What TCRdb holds here is the immuneACCESS table cut down to in-frame rearrangements. Part of the clones is not present; checked against another copy, under half of the missing clones reflect an unresolved V gene, and the others are unexplained. The sample data list 90,000 to 120,000 clones, and 85% to 95% of these were observed just once. The biggest ten clones account for 0.78% of the sample. This material consisted of peripheral blood, taken in the third trimester of pregnancy. These receptors all stem from a female donor in good health, enrolled as a control in a pregnancy study.

This chain links TRBV7-2 with TRBJ1-2, with D unclear. CDR1 and CDR2 (germline): SGHTA, FQGNSA. The V end was cut by 2 bases, the J end by 5 bases, with 12 bases between. The length of the CDR3 is 14 residues. CDR3 sequence reads: CASSLWPSKYGYTF. CDR3 nucleotide sequence: TGTGCCAGCAGCTTATGGCCCTCGAAATATGGCTACACCTTC.

This clone was detected only once. CDR3 sequence (DNA): TGTGCCAGCAGCTCGGGGTGGGAGCAGTACTTC. Translated: CASSSGWEQYF. The chain has TRBV7-9 and TRBJ2-7, with D perhaps TRBD2 (5 bases). Germline CDR1 is SEHNR and CDR2 is FQNEAQ (reference sequence). The CDR3 spans 11 residues. Trimming took off 4 bases at V and 7 bases at J, with 8 bases between the two ends.

This clone came up once. J is TRBJ2-7 and V is TRBV7-9; the match to TRBD1 covers 8 bases. Germline CDR1 is SEHNR and CDR2 is FQNEAQ (reference sequence). Losses at the gene ends were 5 bases for V and 2 bases for J; bases not matched to a gene: 8. The CDR3 is made up of 15 amino acids. This CDR3 reads CASSPDRGRPYEQYF. The CDR3 bases are TGTGCCAGCAGCCCAGACAGGGGCCGGCCCTACGAGCAGTACTTC.

The CDR3 coding sequence is TGTGCCAGCAGCTGGGGCGGGACAGGCGGCAACACTGAAGCTTTCTTT. The encoded protein is CASSWGGTGGNTEAFF. The chain is built from TRBV5-5 and TRBJ1-1, with 8 nucleotides matching TRBD1. V lost 3 bases, J lost 2 bases, and 9 bases stayed unmatched. This CDR3 spans 16 amino acids. The germline V gene encodes CDR1 SGHKS and CDR2 YYEKEE (reference sequence).

The CDR3 region is CASSLSSQNNSPLHF. For the CDR3, the DNA is TGTGCCAGCAGTTTATCCTCGCAGAACAATTCACCCCTCCACTTT. The chain carries TRBV27 and TRBJ1-6; unclear D gene. Trimming cost V 0 bases and J 7 bases, with 10 bases left between them. The CDR3 runs to 15 residues. Germline V gene lookup returns CDR1 MNHEY and CDR2 SMNVEV (reference sequence).

This chain links TRBV2 with TRBJ2-1, with TRBD2 as a possible D gene (5 bases). V dropped 8 bases and J dropped 0 bases, with 11 bases sitting between them. CDR3 size: 14 residues. The germline gives CDR1 SNHLY, CDR2 FYNNEI. The CDR3 sequence is CASGELSSYNEQFF. In DNA form, the CDR3 reads TGTGCCAGCGGGGAGCTTAGCTCCTACAATGAGCAGTTCTTC.

The chain combines TRBV30 with TRBJ1-1; 8 bases agree with TRBD1. The J segment lost 1 base and the V segment lost 5 bases, leaving 3 bases of the junction unmatched. In germline, CDR1 is GTSNPN, CDR2 SVGIG (reference sequence). This CDR3 is 13 amino acids long. The CDR3 coding sequence is TGTGCCTGGGGAGGACAGGGGAACACTGAAGCTTTCTTT. Amino acids: CAWGGQGNTEAFF.

The V call is TRBV6-5, the J call TRBJ2-7; 11 nucleotides line up with TRBD1. Germline lookup yields CDR1 MNHEY and CDR2 SVGAGI. CDR3 length: 15 residues. Unmatched junction bases numbered 7, after V lost 6 bases and J lost 3 bases. The CDR3 DNA reads TGTGCCAGCAGGGTCGGACAGGGGGCGATCTACGAGCAGTACTTC. This translates into CASRVGQGAIYEQYF.

This clone was seen a few times. The chain employs TRBV7-9 and TRBJ2-7; maybe TRBD1 (5 bases). Per the germline V gene, CDR1 is SEHNR and CDR2 is FQNEAQ (reference sequence). The V end lost 5 bases, the J end lost 5 bases, and 16 bases lay between the germline ends. The CDR3 contains 14 residues. The CDR3 sequence is CASSDSLPPNEQYF. For the CDR3, the DNA is TGTGCCAGCAGCGACAGTTTACCGCCTAACGAGCAGTACTTC.

The chain carries TRBV25-1 and TRBJ1-2; TRBD1 matches at 8 bases. V trimming: 3 bases; J trimming: 4 bases; junction bases outside the gene matches: 13. The CDR3 has 17 residues. From germline, CDR1 is MGHDK and CDR2 SYGVNS. CDR3 nucleotides: TGTGCCAGCAGTGACCGGATACAGGGGGGCGGAAGCTATGGCTACACCTTC. Residues: CASSDRIQGGGSYGYTF.

This clone appeared once. The chain is built from TRBV9 and TRBJ1-5, with D unresolved. Trimming removed 0 bases from V and 8 bases from J, with 9 bases in between. There are 13 residues in the CDR3. The germline gives CDR1 SGDLS, CDR2 YYNGEE. Written as DNA, the CDR3 is TGTGCCAGCAGCGTAGCCGGGGAAGAGCCCCAGCATTTT. Its protein product is CASSVAGEEPQHF.

The chain uses TRBV7-3 and TRBJ1-1, with D possibly TRBD1 on 6 matching bases. CDR3 size: 14 residues. The V gene's germline CDR1 is SGHTA and CDR2 FQGTGA. Deletions cut 2 bases from V and 5 bases from J, with 12 bases between. The CDR3 sequence is CASSLEGVGTEAFF. In DNA form, the CDR3 reads TGTGCCAGCAGCTTAGAGGGGGTAGGGACTGAAGCTTTCTTT.

This chain joins TRBV18 and TRBJ1-5, with a weak D call TRBD1 (5 bases). The CDR3 is 13 amino acids. Trimming took 2 bases from V and 11 from J, leaving 13 bases between them. The V gene's germline CDR1 is KGHSH and CDR2 LQKENI. The CDR3 DNA reads as TGTGCCAGCTCACCAGGCCAGGGTGAAACCCAGCATTTT. Residues: CASSPGQGETQHF.

This CDR3 is CAWSVQASSGNTIYF. CDR3 in DNA: TGTGCCTGGAGTGTACAGGCGTCCTCTGGAAACACCATATATTTT. The V gene is TRBV30, the J gene TRBJ1-3; D is perhaps TRBD1 (5 bases). V was trimmed by 0 bases and J by 0 bases, leaving 9 bases between them. The germline V gene has CDR1 GTSNPN and CDR2 SVGIG (reference sequence). The CDR3 loop spans 15 amino acids.

Only a few counts were recorded for this clone. This sequence joins TRBV7-6 and TRBJ2-1; the D is unclear. The CDR3 covers 16 residues. The V gene's germline CDR1 is SGHVS and CDR2 FNYEAQ. Trimming took off 5 bases at V and 0 bases at J, with 14 bases between the two ends. Written as DNA, the CDR3 is TGTGCCAGCAGCCCAACGAGACTGGCCTCCTACAATGAGCAGTTCTTC. It encodes CASSPTRLASYNEQFF.

The J gene is TRBJ2-3, the V gene TRBV27; TRBD2 might be the D (7 bases). The germline CDR1 and CDR2 sequences are MNHEY and SMNVEV (reference sequence). V shed 7 bases and J shed 1 base, with 18 bases lying between them. The CDR3 is made up of 16 amino acids. CDR3 protein: CASTALGGGGTDTQYF. CDR3 in DNA: TGTGCCAGCACGGCCCTTGGCGGGGGCGGCACAGATACGCAGTATTTT.

The chain combines TRBV11-3 with TRBJ2-7; 7 positions agree with TRBD1. This CDR3 region has 14 residues. Trimming cost V 3 bases and J 5 bases; bases outside gene matches: 7. In germline, CDR1 is SGHNT, CDR2 YENEEA. The DNA for the CDR3 is TGTGCCAGCAGCTTCGGCAGGGGGTCCGACGAGCAGTACTTC. Translated: CASSFGRGSDEQYF.

The CDR3 sequence is CASSGPGQGPTEAFF. CDR3 coding DNA: TGTGCCAGCAGCGGTCCGGGACAGGGGCCCACTGAAGCTTTCTTT. The chain combines TRBV9 with TRBJ1-1; 10 bases map to TRBD1. V lost 3 bases, J lost 4 bases, and 6 bases stayed unmatched. From germline, CDR1 is SGDLS and CDR2 YYNGEE. The CDR3 loop spans 15 amino acids. Based on the CDR3 plus reference TRBV9 and TRBJ1-1, the full variable domain is DSGVTQTPKHLITATGQRVTLRCSPRSGDLSVYWYQQSLDQGLQFLIQYYNGEERAKGNILERFSAQQFPDLHSELNLSSLELGDSALYFCASSGPGQGPTEAFFGQGTRLTVV.

V usage is TRBV27 and J usage is TRBJ1-1; tentatively, D is TRBD1 (5 bases). The germline V and J ends were trimmed by 5 bases and 0 bases, with 10 bases remaining between them. Germline CDR1 reads MNHEY; CDR2 reads SMNVEV (reference sequence). The CDR3 extends over 14 amino acids. Written as DNA, the CDR3 is TGTGCCAGCAGTCTGACAGCTATGAACACTGAAGCTTTCTTT. As protein: CASSLTAMNTEAFF.

This chain uses TRBV7-2 with TRBJ1-2; 7 nucleotides line up with TRBD1. This CDR3 contains 14 residues. The J segment lost 8 bases and the V segment lost 1 base, leaving 7 bases of the junction unmatched. Germline V gives CDR1 SGHTA, CDR2 FQGNSA. CDR3 region: CASSLGGTGEGYTF. The DNA for the CDR3 is TGTGCCAGCAGCTTAGGGGGTACAGGGGAGGGCTACACCTTC.

The CDR3 nucleotides are TGTGCAAGTCGCGACGTTGGGACAGGGGTTAATGAAAAACTGTTTTTT. It codes for CASRDVGTGVNEKLFF. The chain recombines TRBV12-2 with TRBJ1-4; TRBD1, the table's D call, lacks a check against the DNA. TRBV12-2 corresponds to a pseudogene. The CDR3 loop spans 16 amino acids.

This chain joins TRBV29-1 and TRBJ1-2, with 9 bases lining up with TRBD1. Germline V CDR1 and CDR2: SQVTM, ANQGSEA. This CDR3 has 14 amino acids. J lost 6 bases, V lost 6 bases, and 11 bases had no gene match. The DNA of the CDR3 is TGCAGCGTCAACGTCCTGGGGACAGGGAATGGCTACACCTTC. It codes for CSVNVLGTGNGYTF.

CDR3 sequence (DNA): TGTGCCAGCAGCTCAGGGACAGGGGGCGGGCAGAACACTGAAGCTTTCTTT. This gives the protein CASSSGTGGGQNTEAFF. The rearrangement joins TRBV7-3 to TRBJ1-1; 12 bases map to TRBD1. Trimming removed 4 bases from V and 1 base from J; junction bases left unmatched: 7. The CDR3 has 17 residues. Germline-derived CDR1 and CDR2 are SGHTA and FQGTGA. The entire variable domain, with the rest obtained from reference TRBV7-3 and TRBJ1-1, is as follows: GAGVSQTPSNKVTEKGKYVELRCDPISGHTALYWYRQSLGQGPEFLIYFQGTGAADDSGLPNDRFFAVRPEGSVSTLKIQRTERGDSAVYLCASSSGTGGGQNTEAFFGQGTRLTVV.

The chain employs TRBV11-3 and TRBJ2-5; 11 bases match TRBD2. The CDR3 consists of 15 residues. From germline, CDR1 is SGHNT and CDR2 YENEEA. V gave up 5 bases and J gave up 2 bases; unmatched junction bases: 4. The CDR3 loop is CASSLGTSGQETQYF. CDR3 DNA: TGTGCCAGCAGCCTCGGGACTAGCGGACAAGAGACCCAGTACTTC.

The chain employs TRBV6-5 and TRBJ1-2; 8 bases are a match to TRBD1. Germline V gene lookup returns CDR1 MNHEY and CDR2 SVGAGI. The V and J ends lost 6 bases and 4 bases, in that order; junction bases with no gene match: 4. The CDR3 has 13 residues. CDR3 in DNA: TGTGCCAGCAGCCAACAGGGGGTCTATGGCTACACCTTC. Its translation: CASSQQGVYGYTF.

The chain combines TRBV4-2 with TRBJ1-2; D uncertain. CDR1 is LGHNA, CDR2 YNFKEQ, per germline. There are 17 residues in the CDR3. Trimming took off 0 bases at V and 3 bases at J, with 17 bases between the two ends. The CDR3 DNA is TGTGCCAGCAGCCAAGATCTCCGGGGAGGGCGTGACTATGGCTACACCTTC. The encoded protein is CASSQDLRGGRDYGYTF.

V and J are TRBV4-3 and TRBJ2-5; 10 bases are a match to TRBD2. This CDR3 region has 18 residues. The V gene end was trimmed by 2 bases and the J gene end by 4 bases; junction bases not matched to a gene: 13. CDR1 and CDR2 from the germline V gene are LGHNA and YSLEER. CDR3 nucleotide sequence: TGCGCCAGCAGCCAACTTGTAGCGGGGGGCCCCTCGCGAGAGACCCAGTACTTC. It yields the protein CASSQLVAGGPSRETQYF.

The chain combines TRBV5-4 with TRBJ2-7; 9 bases are a match to TRBD2. V was pared by 0 bases and J by 2 bases, with 3 bases of the junction left unmatched. Germline V gene data show CDR1 as SGHNT and CDR2 as YYREEE (reference sequence). The CDR3 covers 15 residues. The CDR3 loop is CASSLVGGGAYEQYF. The CDR3, as DNA: TGTGCCAGCAGCTTGGTGGGCGGGGGGGCCTACGAGCAGTACTTC.

The rearrangement links TRBV27 to TRBJ1-1, with 9 bases fitting TRBD1. Per the germline V gene, CDR1 is MNHEY and CDR2 is SMNVEV (reference sequence). Trimming removed 3 bases from V and 1 base from J; junction bases left unmatched: 6. CDR3 length equals 16 residues. CDR3 residues: CASSFDNRGQNTEAFF. DNA of the CDR3: TGTGCCAGCAGTTTCGATAACAGGGGGCAGAACACTGAAGCTTTCTTT.

V and J are TRBV7-2 and TRBJ2-1; D is uncertain. This CDR3 spans 15 amino acids. V was cut by 2 bases and J by 0 bases, with 8 bases left in between. Per the germline V gene, CDR1 is SGHTA and CDR2 is FQGNSA. The CDR3 reads CASSLYPSSYNEQFF. The CDR3 DNA reads as TGTGCCAGCAGCTTATATCCGAGCTCCTACAATGAGCAGTTCTTC.

The V call is TRBV6-1, the J call TRBJ2-7; D perhaps matches TRBD1 (7 bases). CDR3 length equals 14 residues. V was shortened by 6 bases and J by 2 bases, with 14 bases between the two germline ends. The germline V gene encodes CDR1 MNHNS and CDR2 SASEGT. CDR3 sequence (DNA): TGTGCCAGCAGCCTGGGAGGACAGGCCTACGAGCAGTACTTC. This sequence encodes CASSLGGQAYEQYF.

The genes are TRBV6-5 and TRBJ1-3; a possible D gene is TRBD1 (6 bases). V was clipped by 10 bases and J by 2 bases, with 15 bases between them. The CDR3 consists of 14 residues. Per germline, CDR1 MNHEY and CDR2 SVGAGI. The CDR3: CATTTQGPGNTIYF. The CDR3 DNA reads as TGTGCCACTACCACACAGGGCCCTGGAAACACCATATATTTT.